This record looks at one TCR beta chain sequence and its context. Its matching antigen is unknown. These data come from a study of T cell responses to AZD1222 COVID-19 vaccine. Study-level background: Second-dose recipients at about 4 or about 12 weeks were treated as one pooled group.

Study results and limitations: Donors were largely white British and mainly female; clonal diversity was possibly underestimated. Mapped onto spike, vaccine-associated CD4 TCRs spanned it and were dominant at 160-218 and 743-854.

Generated by immunoSEQ multiplex PCR, the TCRdb table keeps only in-frame clones and is missing some. The sample records some 130,000 clones, more than 85% being singletons. This TCR derives from an adult in good health. Here the sequenced sample was peripheral blood, taken on day 0 of AZD1222 vaccination.

The DNA for the CDR3 is TGCGCCAGCAGCCCTGGGGGGGCGGGGAGGACCTACGAGCAGTACTTC. It translates to CASSPGGAGRTYEQYF. The chain joins TRBV5-1 to TRBJ2-7; TRBD2 might be the D (7 bases). The CDR3 is 16 amino acids. Between the trimmed V and J ends, which lost 4 bases and 2 bases, there was a span of 19 bases. Germline V lookup: CDR1 SGHRS, CDR2 YFSETQ.